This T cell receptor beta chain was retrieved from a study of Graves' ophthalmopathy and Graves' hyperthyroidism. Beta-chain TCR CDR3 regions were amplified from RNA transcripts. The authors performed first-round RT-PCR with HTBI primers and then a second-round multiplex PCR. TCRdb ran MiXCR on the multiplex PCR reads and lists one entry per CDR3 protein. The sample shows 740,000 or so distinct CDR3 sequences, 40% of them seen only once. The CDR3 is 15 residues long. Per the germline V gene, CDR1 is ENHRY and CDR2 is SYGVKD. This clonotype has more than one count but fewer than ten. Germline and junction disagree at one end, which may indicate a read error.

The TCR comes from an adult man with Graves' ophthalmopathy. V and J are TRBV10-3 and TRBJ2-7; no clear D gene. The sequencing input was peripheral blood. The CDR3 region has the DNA TGTGCCAGCAGTTACAGTGGCGAGAGCTCCTACGAGCAGTACTTC. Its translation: CASSYSGESSYEQYF.